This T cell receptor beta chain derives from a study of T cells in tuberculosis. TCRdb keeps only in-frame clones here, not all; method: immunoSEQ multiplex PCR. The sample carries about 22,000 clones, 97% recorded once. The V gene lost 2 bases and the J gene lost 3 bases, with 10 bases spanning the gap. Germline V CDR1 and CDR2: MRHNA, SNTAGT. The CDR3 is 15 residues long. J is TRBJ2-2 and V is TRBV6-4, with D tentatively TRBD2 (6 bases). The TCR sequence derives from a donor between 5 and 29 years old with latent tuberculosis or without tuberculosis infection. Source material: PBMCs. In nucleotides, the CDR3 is TGTGCCAGCAGTGACCGGTGGGGGGACACCGGGGAGCTGTTTTTT. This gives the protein CASSDRWGDTGELFF.